The 21 T cell receptor beta chains presented below share a single source sample, sequenced in a study of T cell changes during pregnancy in multiple sclerosis. Libraries were prepared by immunoSEQ multiplex PCR; TCRdb keeps only in-frame clonotypes and omits some of them. Of about 92,000 clones detected, 80% to 95% appear once; the ten largest clones hold about 1.5%. The input for sequencing was peripheral blood, taken in the first trimester of pregnancy. Receptors were obtained from a female donor with multiple sclerosis, enrolled in a pregnancy study.

The CDR3 DNA follows: TGTGCCAGCAGTTCCCCGAGGGGACTAGCGCCCTACAATGAGCAGTTCTTC. Its translation: CASSSPRGLAPYNEQFF. The V gene is TRBV27, the J gene TRBJ2-1; TRBD2 matches at 10 bases. V trimming: 4 bases; J trimming: 2 bases; junction bases outside the gene matches: 8. Germline V CDR1 and CDR2: MNHEY, SMNVEV (reference sequence). CDR3 length: 17 residues.

V gene TRBV5-1 combines with J gene TRBJ2-7, with 12 nucleotides matching TRBD2. Germline CDR1 reads SGHRS; CDR2 reads YFSETQ. V dropped 0 bases and J dropped 4; count of bases not matched to a gene: 5. This CDR3 spans 16 amino acids. The CDR3 here is CASSLGLAGALYEQYF. The DNA for the CDR3 is TGCGCCAGCAGCTTGGGACTAGCGGGGGCTCTGTACGAGCAGTACTTC.

The chain couples TRBV5-1 to TRBJ1-1; maybe TRBD1 (6 bases). This CDR3 has 12 residues. The V and J ends lost 4 bases and 5 bases respectively, with 9 bases between them. CDR1 SGHRS and CDR2 YFSETQ come from the germline V gene. Here the CDR3 reads CASSTGSTEAFF. The CDR3 region has the DNA TGCGCCAGCAGCACAGGGTCGACTGAAGCTTTCTTT.

The count of this clone is one. The chain is built from TRBV6-1 and TRBJ1-2, with D perhaps matching TRBD1 (6 bases). The CDR3 is 14 amino acids. The germline gives CDR1 MNHNS, CDR2 SASEGT. The V and J ends lost 6 bases and 2 bases respectively, with 13 bases between them. This CDR3 is CASSLWTENYGYTF. As DNA, the CDR3 is TGTGCCAGCAGCCTCTGGACAGAAAACTATGGCTACACCTTC.

V and J are TRBV9 and TRBJ1-2; 8 nucleotides match TRBD1. With V trimmed by 2 bases and J by 2 bases, 8 bases remained unmatched. CDR3 length: 16 amino acids. CDR1 is SGDLS, CDR2 YYNGEE, per germline. CDR3 nucleotide sequence: TGTGCCAGCAGCGTCCCATCCAGGGGGCCAAACTATGGCTACACCTTC. Translation gives CASSVPSRGPNYGYTF.

The CDR3 spells CASSIRGNTIYF. In nucleotides, the CDR3 is TGTGCCAGTAGTATTCGTGGAAACACCATATATTTT. V usage is TRBV19 and J usage is TRBJ1-3, with D hard to call. V was clipped by 3 bases and J by 3 bases, with 3 bases between them. The CDR3 extends over 12 amino acids. The V gene's germline CDR1 is LNHDA and CDR2 SQIVND (reference sequence).

This chain links TRBV4-1 with TRBJ2-1; D remains unclear. Germline V lookup: CDR1 MGHRA, CDR2 YSYEKL. V lost 3 bases to trimming and J lost 9 bases, with 9 bases between them. CDR3 length: 12 residues. The DNA of the CDR3 is TGCGCCAGCAGCCAGCAGTCACGTGAGCAGTTCTTC. Protein sequence: CASSQQSREQFF.

The V and J genes are TRBV6-5 and TRBJ2-2; weak D call: TRBD1 (5 bases). The CDR3 length is 14 residues. V was trimmed by 6 bases and J by 6 bases, leaving 14 bases between them. The germline V gene encodes CDR1 MNHEY and CDR2 SVGAGI. For the CDR3, the DNA is TGTGCCAGCAGCCTATCCATGGGGCCCGGGGAGCTGTTTTTT. The encoded protein is CASSLSMGPGELFF.

V usage is TRBV7-2 and J usage is TRBJ2-2, with TRBD2 matching over 10 bases. This CDR3 is 16 amino acids long. Germline V lookup: CDR1 SGHTA, CDR2 FQGNSA. V shed 5 bases, J shed 4 bases, and the junction held 7 bases outside the gene matches. The CDR3 is CASSPIAGGPTGELFF. The CDR3 DNA reads TGTGCCAGCAGCCCCATAGCGGGAGGCCCCACCGGGGAGCTGTTTTTT.

This clone is a singleton in its sample. The chain uses TRBV7-2 and TRBJ1-3; D not certain. From germline, CDR1 is SGHTA and CDR2 FQGNSA. The V end was cut by 4 bases, the J end by 4 bases, with 8 bases between. The CDR3 is 13 amino acids. This CDR3 reads CASSSAGGNTIYF. The CDR3 nucleotides are TGTGCCAGCAGCTCCGCGGGGGGAAACACCATATATTTT.

This CDR3 is CASSQASTLDNEQFF. CDR3 bases: TGCGCCAGCAGCCAAGCCTCTACCTTAGACAATGAGCAGTTCTTC. The chain employs TRBV4-1 and TRBJ2-1; unclear D gene. Looked up from germline, CDR1 is MGHRA and CDR2 is YSYEKL. Trimming took off 1 base at V and 5 bases at J, with 12 bases between the two ends. This CDR3 is 15 amino acids long.

This clone was found a few times. The chain uses TRBV6-5 and TRBJ2-1, with D maybe TRBD1 (5 bases). The V end lost 6 bases, the J end lost 0 bases, and 12 bases lay between the germline ends. Germline lookup yields CDR1 MNHEY and CDR2 SVGAGI. The CDR3 spans 15 residues. The CDR3 region has the DNA TGTGCCAGCAGCCGTCAGGGTAGCTCCTACAATGAGCAGTTCTTC. It is translated as CASSRQGSSYNEQFF.

The chain has TRBV19 and TRBJ2-2; possible D gene TRBD2, 6 bases. The CDR3 length is 17 residues. V dropped 0 bases and J dropped 1 base, with 12 bases sitting between them. Germline CDR1 is LNHDA and CDR2 is SQIVND (reference sequence). The CDR3, as DNA: TGTGCCAGTAGTATAGATATAGCGGACTTGAACACCGGGGAGCTGTTTTTT. Amino acid sequence: CASSIDIADLNTGELFF.

This clone was counted only a few times. This chain uses TRBV11-2 with TRBJ1-1, with a weak D call TRBD1 (5 bases). CDR1 SGHAT and CDR2 FQNNGV come from the germline V gene. V was pared by 4 bases and J by 11 bases, with 17 bases between. This CDR3 comprises 13 residues. CDR3 sequence (DNA): TGTGCCAGCAGCTCAATCGGCAGGGCGCAGGCTTTCTTT. Its translation is CASSSIGRAQAFF.

V is TRBV27 and J is TRBJ2-1, with D possibly being TRBD1 (6 bases). This CDR3 spans 13 amino acids. The V end lost 4 bases, the J end lost 4 bases, and 8 bases lay between the germline ends. Germline V gives CDR1 MNHEY, CDR2 SMNVEV (reference sequence). The CDR3 is CASSSTGYNEQFF. CDR3 coding DNA: TGTGCCAGCAGTTCGACAGGTTACAATGAGCAGTTCTTC.

The chain recombines TRBV5-6 with TRBJ1-2, with 8 bases identical to TRBD1. With V trimmed by 1 base and J by 8 bases, 4 bases remained unmatched. CDR3 length equals 13 residues. The V gene's germline CDR1 is SGHDT and CDR2 YYEEEE. In DNA, the CDR3 is TGTGCCAGCAGCTTGCTACAGGGGGAGGGCTACACCTTC. It specifies CASSLLQGEGYTF.

V and J are TRBV5-6 and TRBJ2-5; 10 positions match TRBD2. CDR1 and CDR2 from the germline V gene are SGHDT and YYEEEE. CDR3 length: 14 residues. J lost 6 bases, V lost 4 bases, and 6 bases had no gene match. This CDR3 reads CASSASGRAKTQYF. CDR3 bases: TGTGCCAGCAGCGCCAGCGGGAGGGCGAAGACCCAGTACTTC.

V is TRBV4-2 and J is TRBJ2-7; TRBD1 matches 9 bases. The CDR3 consists of 17 residues. The V gene end was trimmed by 0 bases and the J gene end by 2 bases; junction bases not matched to a gene: 8. Germline values: CDR1 LGHNA, CDR2 YNFKEQ. Here the CDR3 reads CASSQDWGTGITYEQYF. The CDR3 bases are TGTGCCAGCAGCCAAGATTGGGGGACAGGGATAACCTACGAGCAGTACTTC.

This sequence joins TRBV6-6 and TRBJ1-2, with TRBD1 matching over 7 bases. CDR1 is MNHNY and CDR2 is SVGAGI in the germline V gene (reference sequence). The J segment lost 4 bases and the V segment lost 10 bases, leaving 6 bases of the junction unmatched. This CDR3 is built from 12 residues. CDR3 nucleotide sequence: TGTGCCACCGTGACAGGGATCTATGGCTACACCTTC. Protein product: CATVTGIYGYTF.

The chain has TRBV5-6 and TRBJ2-1; the D is unclear. V gave up 6 bases and J gave up 0 bases, with 10 bases separating them. Germline CDR1 reads SGHDT; CDR2 reads YYEEEE. The CDR3 is 14 residues long. The CDR3 nucleotides are TGTGCCAGCACCCCATCCAGCTCCTACAATGAGCAGTTCTTC. It codes for CASTPSSSYNEQFF.

The chain employs TRBV5-4 and TRBJ2-1; 9 bases are shared with TRBD1. V gave up 4 bases and J gave up 8 bases; unmatched junction bases: 10. The CDR3 contains 15 residues. Germline CDR1 SGHNT, CDR2 YYREEE (reference sequence). CDR3 DNA sequence: TGTGCCAGCAGCCTCCCGGGACAGGGTTTGCATGAGCAGTTCTTC. It yields the protein CASSLPGQGLHEQFF.